This T cell receptor (beta chain) derives from a study of blood T cell repertoires in COVID-19. Study information: The cDNA or gDNA used as material had been derived from T cells, B-cell-depleted T cells, or PBMCs.

The CDR3 runs to 18 residues. Germline loops: CDR1 SGHTA, CDR2 FQGNSA. V was pared by 5 bases and J by 0 bases, with 14 bases of the junction left unmatched. This clone occurred a few times. Assay: immunoSEQ multiplex PCR; the TCRdb copy retains only in-frame clones and omits some. The sample holds roughly 230,000 clones; 80% to 90% are singletons and the top ten take just over 8.5%. Sequencing was performed on peripheral blood. The sequence was collected from a middle-aged man with active or convalescent COVID-19. The genes are TRBV7-2 and TRBJ2-7; 9 positions match TRBD2. The CDR3: CASSPSISGGASSYEQYF. In nucleotides, the CDR3 is TGTGCCAGCAGCCCCTCAATTAGCGGGGGCGCGAGCTCCTACGAGCAGTACTTC.